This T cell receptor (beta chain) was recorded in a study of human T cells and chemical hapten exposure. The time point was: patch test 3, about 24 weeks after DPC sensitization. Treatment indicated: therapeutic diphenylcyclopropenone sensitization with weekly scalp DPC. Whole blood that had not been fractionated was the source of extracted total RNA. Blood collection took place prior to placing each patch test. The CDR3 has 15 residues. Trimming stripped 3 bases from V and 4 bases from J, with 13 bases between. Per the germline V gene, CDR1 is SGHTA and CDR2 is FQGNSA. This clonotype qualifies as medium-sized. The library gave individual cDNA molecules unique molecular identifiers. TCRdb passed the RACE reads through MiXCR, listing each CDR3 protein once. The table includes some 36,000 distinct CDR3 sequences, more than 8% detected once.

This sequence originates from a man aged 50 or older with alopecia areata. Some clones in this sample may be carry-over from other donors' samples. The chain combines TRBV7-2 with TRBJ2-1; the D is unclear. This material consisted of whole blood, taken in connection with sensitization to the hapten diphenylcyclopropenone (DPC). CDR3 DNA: TGTGCCAGCAGCTTTGGGTCGGGTGGGTACAATGAGCAGTTCTTC. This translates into CASSFGSGGYNEQFF.